This passage covers 23 T cell receptor beta chains from one sample sequenced in a study of blood T cell repertoires in COVID-19. Sequencing was performed with immunoSEQ multiplex PCR; in TCRdb, only in-frame clones are kept and a portion is missing. The repertoire holds approximately 170,000 clones, with 70% to 90% as singletons. The material sequenced was peripheral blood. These receptors came from a man younger than 30 who had recovered from COVID-19.

V usage is TRBV4-3 and J usage is TRBJ2-7, with 9 bases aligning to TRBD2. Germline V lookup: CDR1 LGHNA, CDR2 YSLEER. There are 15 residues in the CDR3. V lost 0 bases and J lost 4; bases outside the gene matches: 4. This chain's CDR3 is CASSQDNSGGYEQYF. The CDR3 nucleotides are TGCGCCAGCAGCCAAGATAATAGCGGGGGTTACGAGCAGTACTTC.

This clone was seen a handful of times. The chain uses TRBV28 and TRBJ1-1; no reliable D call. The V and J ends lost 6 bases and 7 bases respectively, with 9 bases between them. The CDR3 spans 11 residues. In germline, CDR1 is MDHEN, CDR2 SYDVKM. For the CDR3, the DNA is TGTGCCAGCAGATCAGGAATTGAAGCTTTCTTT. Protein sequence: CASRSGIEAFF.

The chain joins TRBV6-2 or TRBV6-3 to TRBJ2-1; D call uncertain. The CDR3 is 14 amino acids. The V and J ends lost 2 bases and 4 bases respectively, with 9 bases between them. The germline V gene encodes CDR1 MNHEY and CDR2 SVGEGT. CDR3 sequence: CASSYGLIYNEQFF. In nucleotides, the CDR3 is TGTGCCAGCAGTTACGGCCTCATATACAATGAGCAGTTCTTC.

The gene calls are TRBV19 and TRBJ1-2; D may be TRBD1 (5 bases). Trimming took 4 bases from V and 4 from J, leaving 16 bases between them. The CDR3 loop spans 15 amino acids. Germline lookup yields CDR1 LNHDA and CDR2 SQIVND (reference sequence). The CDR3 coding sequence is TGTGCCAGTAGTACCTCAAGGGGCATAGGCTATGGCTACACCTTC. Its protein is CASSTSRGIGYGYTF. The variable domain in full, completed from reference TRBV19 and TRBJ1-2, reads DGGITQSPKYLFRKEGQNVTLSCEQNLNHDAMYWYRQDPGQGLRLIYYSQIVNDFQKGDIAEGYSVSREKKESFPLTVTSAQKNPTAFYLCASSTSRGIGYGYTFGSGTRLTVV.

J is TRBJ1-2 and V is TRBV7-2; 7 bases line up with TRBD1. V gave up 5 bases and J gave up 7 bases; unmatched junction bases: 10. The CDR3 sequence is 14 residues long. The germline V gene has CDR1 SGHTA and CDR2 FQGNSA. The CDR3 loop reads CASSPLQGRGGYTF. As DNA, the CDR3 is TGTGCCAGCAGCCCTCTACAGGGGCGGGGTGGCTACACCTTC.

This clone was counted once. The rearrangement links TRBV5-1 to TRBJ2-6; no definite D call. The CDR3 runs 15 residues. Germline-derived CDR1 and CDR2 are SGHRS and YFSETQ. The V and J ends lost 3 bases and 0 bases respectively, with 7 bases between them. CDR3 nucleotides: TGCGCCAGCAGCTACGACAACTCTGGGGCCAACGTCCTGACTTTC. It yields the protein CASSYDNSGANVLTF.

The CDR3 nucleotides read TGTGCCAGTAGTATATTCGTTAGCAATGAGCAGTTCTTC. As protein: CASSIFVSNEQFF. This sequence joins TRBV19 and TRBJ2-1, with D unclear. The CDR3 has 13 amino acids. Trimming took 2 bases from V and 6 from J, leaving 8 bases between them. CDR1 LNHDA and CDR2 SQIVND come from the germline V gene (reference sequence).

The J gene is TRBJ1-4, the V gene TRBV5-6; 9 bases align to TRBD1. The CDR3 covers 15 residues. Looked up from germline, CDR1 is SGHDT and CDR2 is YYEEEE. The ends lost 4 bases at V and 7 bases at J; junction bases unmatched: 8. The DNA of the CDR3 is TGTGCCAGCAGCAGGACAGGGGCGAAGGGTGAAAAACTGTTTTTT. This gives the protein CASSRTGAKGEKLFF.

The chain has TRBV9 and TRBJ2-2, with 9 bases identical to TRBD1. The CDR3 runs 19 residues. The germline CDR1 and CDR2 sequences are SGDLS and YYNGEE. The J segment lost 13 bases and the V segment lost 0 bases, leaving 22 bases of the junction unmatched. The chain's CDR3 is CASSVGTSQGAGGGGGLFF. CDR3 nucleotide sequence: TGTGCCAGCAGCGTAGGAACCTCACAGGGGGCCGGAGGTGGGGGCGGGCTGTTTTTT.

This clone was found once. The rearrangement links TRBV7-9 to TRBJ2-5; D is undetermined. Deletions cut 0 bases from V and 2 bases from J, with 13 bases between. The CDR3 consists of 16 residues. Germline CDR1 and CDR2: SEHNR and FQNEAQ (reference sequence). This CDR3 is CASSLAYRHEQETQYF. In DNA form, the CDR3 reads TGTGCCAGCAGCTTAGCGTACAGACACGAACAAGAGACCCAGTACTTC.

The rearrangement uses TRBV6-5 and TRBJ2-7; TRBD1 agrees at 10 bases. Germline loops: CDR1 MNHEY, CDR2 SVGAGI. The CDR3 is 14 amino acids. V lost 2 bases, J lost 3 bases, and 1 base stayed unmatched. CDR3: CASSYGDRGYEQYF. The CDR3 DNA is TGTGCCAGCAGTTACGGGGACAGGGGCTACGAGCAGTACTTC.

The chain has TRBV6-1 and TRBJ1-1, with D possibly being TRBD1 (5 bases). Germline V gene lookup returns CDR1 MNHNS and CDR2 SASEGT. Trimming removed 2 bases from V and 1 base from J, with 17 bases in between. The CDR3 has 17 amino acids. CDR3 in DNA: TGTGCCAGCAGTGAACGCAGGGCCCTAGGGCCGAACACTGAAGCTTTCTTT. It specifies CASSERRALGPNTEAFF.

The V and J genes are TRBV28 and TRBJ2-3; no clear D gene. This CDR3 comprises 16 residues. V was cut by 3 bases and J by 2 bases, with 15 bases left in between. Germline CDR1 and CDR2: MDHEN and SYDVKM. The CDR3 DNA reads as TGTGCCAGCAGTTTCACTAACCCCACTTCCACAGATACGCAGTATTTT. It is translated as CASSFTNPTSTDTQYF. The variable domain in full, completed from reference TRBV28 and TRBJ2-3, reads DVKVTQSSRYLVKRTGEKVFLECVQDMDHENMFWYRQDPGLGLRLIYFSYDVKMKEKGDIPEGYSVSREKKERFSLILESASTNQTSMYLCASSFTNPTSTDTQYFGPGTRLTVL.

In regard to this clone: This specimen includes other DNA sequences encoding the same CDR3. The chain is built from TRBV6-5 and TRBJ2-7, with TRBD1 matching over 8 bases. CDR1 MNHEY and CDR2 SVGAGI come from the germline V gene. V lost 0 bases to trimming and J lost 4 bases; unmatched junction nucleotides: 2. The CDR3 consists of 14 residues. CDR3 coding DNA: TGTGCCAGCAGTTACTCCCGGACAGGGTACGAGCAGTACTTC. The encoded protein is CASSYSRTGYEQYF.

The chain combines TRBV4-3 with TRBJ2-7, with unresolved D. The CDR3 has 14 residues. Germline V gene lookup returns CDR1 LGHNA and CDR2 YSLEER. Trimming left V 1 base short and J 2 bases short, with 9 bases between. CDR3 loop: CASSQGVGAYEQYF. The CDR3 region has the DNA TGCGCCAGCAGCCAAGGCGTCGGAGCCTACGAGCAGTACTTC.

V gene TRBV4-3 combines with J gene TRBJ2-2; 7 bases fit TRBD2. The CDR3 length is 19 residues. V lost 3 bases and J lost 2; bases outside the gene matches: 15. Germline CDR1 LGHNA, CDR2 YSLEER. The DNA of the CDR3 is TGCGCCAGCAGCCAGGACCTCGCTTGGGCTAGCGGCAACACCGGGGAGCTGTTTTTT. Translating it yields CASSQDLAWASGNTGELFF.

This clone was found once. The chain carries TRBV7-9 and TRBJ2-1, with 7 bases lining up with TRBD2. This CDR3 is built from 15 residues. The germline V gene encodes CDR1 SEHNR and CDR2 FQNEAQ (reference sequence). Germline trimming cut 4 bases from V and 0 bases from J; bases unmatched to any gene: 3. CDR3 bases: TGTGCCAGCAGCTCGAGGGAGGGCTCCTACAATGAGCAGTTCTTC. This encodes CASSSREGSYNEQFF.

The chain is built from TRBV11-2 and TRBJ2-1; 7 bases map to TRBD1. The germline V gene has CDR1 SGHAT and CDR2 FQNNGV. The V segment lost 2 bases and the J segment 2 bases; nucleotides outside the gene matches: 15. The CDR3 runs to 19 residues. The CDR3 DNA is TGTGCCAGCAGCTTAAGCCCAGGGCCCCACAGGGGTCCCTACAATGAGCAGTTCTTC. Protein: CASSLSPGPHRGPYNEQFF. The entire variable domain, with the rest obtained from reference TRBV11-2 and TRBJ2-1, is as follows: EAGVAQSPRYKIIEKRQSVAFWCNPISGHATLYWYQQILGQGPKLLIQFQNNGVVDDSQLPKDRFSAERLKGVDSTLKIQPAKLEDSAVYLCASSLSPGPHRGPYNEQFFGPGTRLTVL.

This clone was picked up many times. The V call is TRBV7-3, the J call TRBJ2-7; 10 bases are a match to TRBD1. V lost 1 base and J lost 5; bases outside the gene matches: 11. Per the germline V gene, CDR1 is SGHTA and CDR2 is FQGTGA. The CDR3 runs to 17 residues. The CDR3 region is CASSLKPFGQGDNEQYF. In DNA, the CDR3 is TGTGCCAGCAGCTTAAAGCCTTTCGGACAGGGGGACAACGAGCAGTACTTC.

This clone turned up a few times. This chain uses TRBV7-9 with TRBJ2-1, with D tentatively TRBD2 (5 bases). The V and J ends lost 5 bases and 5 bases respectively, with 13 bases between them. This CDR3 is 14 amino acids long. CDR1 SEHNR and CDR2 FQNEAQ come from the germline V gene (reference sequence). CDR3 residues: CASSPQERHNEQFF. DNA for the CDR3: TGTGCCAGCAGCCCCCAAGAGCGGCACAATGAGCAGTTCTTC.

This chain uses TRBV7-9 with TRBJ1-2, with D perhaps TRBD1 (6 bases). The ends were cut back, 4 bases at V and 8 bases at J, with 20 bases in the middle. CDR1 and CDR2 (germline): SEHNR, FQNEAQ (reference sequence). This CDR3 has 15 amino acids. The CDR3 bases are TGTGCCAGCAGCTCCTCGGCGGGGGGCGCAGGGGGCTACACCTTC. It specifies CASSSSAGGAGGYTF.

V and J are TRBV18 and TRBJ1-4; the match to TRBD1 covers 7 bases. After removal of 4 bases from V and 5 bases from J, the junction contained 7 bases not matched to a gene. Per germline, CDR1 KGHSH and CDR2 LQKENI. CDR3 length equals 15 residues. CDR3 nucleotides: TGTGCCAGCTCACGGGGGACAGATCCAAATGAAAAACTGTTTTTT. This encodes CASSRGTDPNEKLFF.

The V and J genes are TRBV19 and TRBJ1-5, with D perhaps matching TRBD1 (6 bases). The V gene's germline CDR1 is LNHDA and CDR2 SQIVND (reference sequence). The V and J ends lost 4 bases and 5 bases respectively, with 12 bases between them. The CDR3 covers 14 residues. The CDR3, as DNA: TGTGCCAGTAGTAGCGGGGGCGATTATCAGCCCCAGCATTTT. It is translated as CASSSGGDYQPQHF.